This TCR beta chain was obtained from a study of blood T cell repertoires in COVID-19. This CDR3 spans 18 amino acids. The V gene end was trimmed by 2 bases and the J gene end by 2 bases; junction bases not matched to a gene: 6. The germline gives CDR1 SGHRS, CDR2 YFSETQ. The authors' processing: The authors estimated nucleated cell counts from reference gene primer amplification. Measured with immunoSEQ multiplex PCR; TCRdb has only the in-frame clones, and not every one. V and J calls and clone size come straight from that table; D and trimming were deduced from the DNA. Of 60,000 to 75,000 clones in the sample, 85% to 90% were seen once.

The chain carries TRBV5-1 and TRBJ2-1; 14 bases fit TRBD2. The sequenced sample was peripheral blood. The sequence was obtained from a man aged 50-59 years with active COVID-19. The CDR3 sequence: CASSLGTSGGSAYNEQFF. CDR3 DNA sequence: TGCGCCAGCAGCTTAGGGACTAGCGGGGGATCCGCCTACAATGAGCAGTTCTTC. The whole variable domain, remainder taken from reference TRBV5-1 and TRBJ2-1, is KAGVTQTPRYLIKTRGQQVTLSCSPISGHRSVSWYQQTPGQGLQFLFEYFSETQRNKGNFPGRFSGRQFSNSRSEMNVSTLELGDSALYLCASSLGTSGGSAYNEQFFGPGTRLTVL.